One and the same sample provided the 20 T cell receptor beta chains below, sequenced in a study of shared clonotypes between healthy human individuals. Using immunoSEQ multiplex PCR, the repertoire was profiled, and TCRdb retains in-frame clones only, with some absent. The table lists about 2.1 million clones, 90% to 95% of them singletons. Naive CD8 cells comprised CD45RO-negative, CCR7-positively selected cells, excluding terminally differentiated effector memory CD45RA+ cells. Sequencing used naive CD8+ T cells from PBMCs. The receptors were sampled from a man between 18 and 29 years old in good health. Some clones in this sample may be carry-over from other donors' samples.

The J gene is TRBJ1-1, the V gene TRBV5-6; no definite D call. V was clipped by 2 bases and J by 3 bases, with 8 bases between them. The CDR3 totals 13 residues. From germline, CDR1 is SGHDT and CDR2 YYEEEE. The CDR3, as DNA: TGTGCCAGCAGCTTCGGACGGGACACTGAAGCTTTCTTT. Amino acids: CASSFGRDTEAFF.

This CDR3 reads CASSSGYSNQPQHF. CDR3 nucleotide sequence: TGTGCCAGCAGCTCAGGGTATAGCAATCAGCCCCAGCATTTT. The V gene is TRBV5-5, the J gene TRBJ1-5; D is possibly TRBD1 (5 bases). Trimming removed 3 bases from V and 0 bases from J, with 7 bases in between. Germline lookup yields CDR1 SGHKS and CDR2 YYEKEE (reference sequence). The CDR3 contains 14 residues.

The rearrangement links TRBV11-2 to TRBJ2-7, with D possibly TRBD2 on 5 matching bases. Germline V lookup: CDR1 SGHAT, CDR2 FQNNGV. V was clipped by 3 bases and J by 3 bases, with 12 bases between them. CDR3 length: 14 amino acids. For the CDR3, the DNA is TGTGCCAGCAGCTTTGGGCCTCGGGGCTACGAGCAGTACTTC. Amino acids: CASSFGPRGYEQYF.

This chain connects TRBV6-5 to TRBJ2-7, with 8 bases aligning to TRBD2. Trimming removed 6 bases from V and 0 bases from J; junction bases left unmatched: 7. Germline lookup yields CDR1 MNHEY and CDR2 SVGAGI. This CDR3 is 15 amino acids long. For the CDR3, the DNA is TGTGCCAGCAGCCTAAGCGGGGGCTACTCCTACGAGCAGTACTTC. Translation gives CASSLSGGYSYEQYF.

Comment on this clone: The sample contains more than one DNA sequence encoding this CDR3. V usage is TRBV9 and J usage is TRBJ2-7, with 7 bases aligning to TRBD2. Germline V gene data show CDR1 as SGDLS and CDR2 as YYNGEE. V shed 0 bases and J 1 base; nucleotides not matched to a gene: 4. This CDR3 spans 15 amino acids. CDR3 sequence reads: CASSVGLADSYEQYF. CDR3 bases: TGTGCCAGCAGCGTAGGTCTAGCGGATTCCTACGAGCAGTACTTC.

The CDR3 DNA follows: TGTGCCAGCAGCCACGAACCAACAACAGGGAACTACGAGCAGTACTTC. Protein: CASSHEPTTGNYEQYF. The genes are TRBV5-5 and TRBJ2-7, with D perhaps matching TRBD1 (6 bases). Germline CDR1 SGHKS, CDR2 YYEKEE (reference sequence). The V gene lost 4 bases and the J gene lost 3 bases, with 20 bases spanning the gap. The CDR3 extends over 16 amino acids.

The chain combines TRBV14 with TRBJ2-4, with D hard to call. V was cut by 2 bases and J by 4 bases, with 6 bases left in between. The CDR3 extends over 13 amino acids. Germline loops: CDR1 SGHDN, CDR2 FVKESK. CDR3 nucleotide sequence: TGTGCCAGCAGCCAACTGCGGAAAAACATTCAGTACTTC. As protein: CASSQLRKNIQYF.

This clone came up once. CDR3 residues: CASSLTPGPVVEQFF. The DNA of the CDR3 is TGTGCCAGCAGCTTAACCCCGGGACCTGTAGTCGAGCAGTTCTTC. The rearrangement uses TRBV11-2 and TRBJ2-1, with D perhaps matching TRBD1 or TRBD2 (5 bases each). The CDR3 totals 15 residues. Trimming left V 2 bases short and J 10 bases short, with 18 bases between. Per the germline V gene, CDR1 is SGHAT and CDR2 is FQNNGV.

The V gene is TRBV4-2, the J gene TRBJ2-7; TRBD2 aligns across 14 bases. Germline V gene data show CDR1 as LGHNA and CDR2 as YNFKEQ. This CDR3 spans 17 amino acids. The J segment lost 5 bases and the V segment lost 5 bases, leaving 11 bases of the junction unmatched. For the CDR3, the DNA is TGTGCCAGCAGCAGACTAGCGGGAGGGCCGGCTGACGACGAGCAGTACTTC. This gives the protein CASSRLAGGPADDEQYF.

The V and J genes are TRBV2 and TRBJ1-2, with TRBD1 as a possible D gene (5 bases). CDR3 size: 13 residues. V was shortened by 6 bases and J by 6 bases, with 14 bases between the two germline ends. Germline values: CDR1 SNHLY, CDR2 FYNNEI. The CDR3 bases are TGTGCCAGCAGACCCCCCGAAGGGGATGGCTACACCTTC. Protein: CASRPPEGDGYTF.

This rearrangement joins TRBV6-1 to TRBJ2-7, with 10 bases aligning to TRBD2. The germline V gene encodes CDR1 MNHNS and CDR2 SASEGT. The trim removed 2 bases at V and 2 bases at J, leaving 6 bases unmatched. The CDR3 contains 16 residues. CDR3 in amino acids: CASSEILLAGTYEQYF. DNA of the CDR3: TGTGCCAGCAGTGAAATTTTACTAGCGGGAACCTACGAGCAGTACTTC.

The chain uses TRBV19 and TRBJ1-2, with no clear D. With 5 bases removed from V and 1 base from J, the gap between germline ends came to 8 bases. The germline V gene has CDR1 LNHDA and CDR2 SQIVND (reference sequence). This CDR3 is 13 amino acids long. CDR3 loop: CASSFRSNYGYTF. The CDR3 bases are TGTGCCAGTAGTTTCAGGAGTAACTATGGCTACACCTTC.

The rearrangement links TRBV6-5 to TRBJ1-1, with D uncertain. Per the germline V gene, CDR1 is MNHEY and CDR2 is SVGAGI. Between the trimmed V and J ends, which lost 2 bases and 4 bases, there was a span of 14 bases. The CDR3 consists of 15 residues. The CDR3 here is CASSYAQVGSTEAFF. The CDR3 DNA is TGTGCCAGCAGTTACGCCCAAGTGGGGAGCACTGAAGCTTTCTTT.

The chain links TRBV11-2 to TRBJ2-7, with 9 bases identical to TRBD1. This CDR3 contains 15 residues. V gave up 3 bases and J gave up 3 bases; unmatched junction bases: 6. Germline CDR1 reads SGHAT; CDR2 reads FQNNGV. CDR3 nucleotide sequence: TGTGCCAGCAGCTTCGTTTTGGACAGGGGCTACGAGCAGTACTTC. Translation gives CASSFVLDRGYEQYF.

The chain combines TRBV5-5 with TRBJ2-6; D not certain. The CDR3 sequence is 16 residues long. The ends were cut back, 6 bases at V and 5 bases at J, with 18 bases in the middle. CDR1 SGHKS and CDR2 YYEKEE come from the germline V gene (reference sequence). The CDR3 DNA sequence: TGTGCCAGCAACCCTCTCGCACAAAGTCGGGCCAACGTCCTGACTTTC. Translated, it gives CASNPLAQSRANVLTF.

This clone was found once. This rearrangement joins TRBV7-9 to TRBJ2-7, with 8 positions matching TRBD2. V trimming: 7 bases; J trimming: 2 bases; junction bases outside the gene matches: 7. Germline V CDR1 and CDR2: SEHNR, FQNEAQ (reference sequence). This CDR3 contains 14 residues. CDR3 nucleotides: TGTGCCAGCACCCCCGCGGGGGGAACCTACGAGCAGTACTTC. Translation gives CASTPAGGTYEQYF.

This clone was counted only a few times. This chain links TRBV2 with TRBJ1-4; D remains ambiguous. Trimming shortened V by 1 base and J by 8 bases, and 14 bases separated the two germline ends. The CDR3 spans 15 residues. CDR1 and CDR2 from the germline V gene are SNHLY and FYNNEI. Written as DNA, the CDR3 is TGTGCCAGCAGTGAAGATGGGCTCGTTGGGGAAAAACTGTTTTTT. Amino acids: CASSEDGLVGEKLFF.

V and J are TRBV7-9 and TRBJ1-1; D is undetermined. The V end lost 5 bases, the J end lost 8 bases, and 15 bases lay between the germline ends. Germline CDR1 and CDR2: SEHNR and FQNEAQ (reference sequence). This CDR3 is 13 amino acids long. CDR3 sequence (DNA): TGTGCCAGCAGCCTCCCCCCCCTGTTGGAAGCTTTCTTT. Translated: CASSLPPLLEAFF.

This chain joins TRBV5-1 and TRBJ2-3, with no clear D. The V end was cut by 4 bases, the J end by 0 bases, with 12 bases between. The CDR3 is 15 residues long. CDR1 and CDR2 from the germline V gene are SGHRS and YFSETQ. Here the CDR3 reads CASSSRTPSTDTQYF. The CDR3 region has the DNA TGCGCCAGCAGCAGCCGGACCCCAAGCACAGATACGCAGTATTTT.

J is TRBJ1-1 and V is TRBV6-1; D is undetermined. Germline lookup yields CDR1 MNHNS and CDR2 SASEGT. The V end was cut by 7 bases, the J end by 6 bases, with 15 bases between. The CDR3 runs to 13 residues. This CDR3 reads CASKPFLSSEAFF. The CDR3 nucleotides are TGTGCCAGCAAACCTTTTCTCTCCTCTGAAGCTTTCTTT.